The next 25 T cell receptor beta chains were all read from a single sample in a study of CD8 T cells in ankylosing spondylitis. TCRdb re-derived calls from the 5' RACE reads in MiXCR, one entry per CDR3 protein. The repertoire has approximately 350,000 distinct CDR3 sequences, 20% to 25% of them found once; the top ten carry about 12%. What was sequenced was blood, either unsorted or a sorted T cell fraction (not recorded which). These receptors were collected from a male donor with ankylosing spondylitis or in good health (not recorded which).

The chain has TRBV4-1 and TRBJ2-1; tentative D call: TRBD2 (5 bases). Trimming pared 6 bases from V and 4 bases from J, leaving 13 bases between. This CDR3 is built from 14 residues. Germline CDR1 is MGHRA and CDR2 is YSYEKL. In nucleotides, the CDR3 is TGCGCCAGCAGGGAGGTCCTCGGTTACAATGAGCAGTTCTTC. It yields the protein CASREVLGYNEQFF.

The V and J genes are TRBV20-1 and TRBJ1-1; D gene unclear. V lost 1 base and J lost 2, with 2 bases in between. Germline V gives CDR1 DFQATT, CDR2 SNEGSKA (reference sequence). The length of the CDR3 is 11 residues. In DNA, the CDR3 is TGCAGTGCTAGAGGAAACACTGAAGCTTTCTTT. It yields the protein CSARGNTEAFF.

The sample holds a few counts of this clonotype. The CDR3 DNA reads TGTGCCAGCAGTCCTGAGGACAGCCTATACAATGAGCAGTTCTTC. This sequence encodes CASSPEDSLYNEQFF. The rearrangement uses TRBV27 and TRBJ2-1; a weak D match, TRBD1 (6 bases). The V and J ends lost 5 bases and 4 bases respectively, with 15 bases between them. Germline CDR1 and CDR2: MNHEY and SMNVEV (reference sequence). This CDR3 comprises 15 residues.

This clonotype was recorded a few times. The rearrangement uses TRBV11-2 and TRBJ2-7; tentatively, D is TRBD1 or TRBD2 (5 bases each). The V gene's germline CDR1 is SGHAT and CDR2 FQNNGV. V lost 5 bases and J lost 9, with 14 bases in between. The CDR3 runs 12 residues. This chain's CDR3 is CASSPGGDRQYF. The CDR3 DNA reads TGTGCCAGCAGCCCAGGTGGGGACCGGCAGTACTTC. The entire variable domain, with the rest obtained from reference TRBV11-2 and TRBJ2-7, is as follows: EAGVAQSPRYKIIEKRQSVAFWCNPISGHATLYWYQQILGQGPKLLIQFQNNGVVDDSQLPKDRFSAERLKGVDSTLKIQPAKLEDSAVYLCASSPGGDRQYFGPGTRLTVT.

This chain uses TRBV29-1 with TRBJ1-1; 9 bases match TRBD1. V gave up 7 bases and J gave up 0 bases; unmatched junction bases: 6. The V gene's germline CDR1 is SQVTM and CDR2 ANQGSEA. The CDR3 has 14 residues. The DNA of the CDR3 is TGCAGCGCCTGGACAGGGGCGATGAACACTGAAGCTTTCTTT. This sequence encodes CSAWTGAMNTEAFF.

This clonotype was detected a few times. The chain couples TRBV29-1 to TRBJ2-7, with TRBD1 matching 7 bases. Germline V gene data show CDR1 as SQVTM and CDR2 as ANQGSEA. Germline trimming cut 6 bases from V and 6 bases from J; bases unmatched to any gene: 14. The CDR3 is made up of 14 amino acids. For the CDR3, the DNA is TGCAGCGTCGTTTTCGGACAGGTTTGGGCCGAGCAGTACTTC. Translated: CSVVFGQVWAEQYF.

This sequence joins TRBV2 and TRBJ2-6; 7 nucleotides line up with TRBD1. Trimming removed 6 bases from V and 0 bases from J; junction bases left unmatched: 14. The germline CDR1 and CDR2 sequences are SNHLY and FYNNEI. The CDR3 is 19 amino acids. CDR3 sequence (DNA): TGTGCCAGCAGGCCCGGACAGGCGAGAGGATTCTCTGGGGCCAACGTCCTGACTTTC. Translation gives CASRPGQARGFSGANVLTF.

The chain combines TRBV28 with TRBJ2-5; TRBD2 agrees at 7 bases. The germline gives CDR1 MDHEN, CDR2 SYDVKM. With V trimmed by 4 bases and J by 3 bases, 8 bases remained unmatched. This CDR3 comprises 15 residues. The CDR3 spells CASSSTLAMEETQYF. The CDR3 DNA is TGTGCCAGCAGTTCCACACTAGCGATGGAAGAGACCCAGTACTTC.

The CDR3 nucleotides are TGCAGTGCCCTGGGTTTTGGGGCCTACGAGCAGTACTTC. It translates to CSALGFGAYEQYF. V gene TRBV20-1 combines with J gene TRBJ2-7; D not resolved. Per the germline V gene, CDR1 is DFQATT and CDR2 is SNEGSKA (reference sequence). V shed 6 bases and J shed 2 bases, with 14 bases lying between them. The CDR3 length is 13 residues.

This rearrangement joins TRBV6-2 or TRBV6-3 to TRBJ2-7; perhaps TRBD2 as D (6 bases). The CDR3 runs 21 residues. Trimming removed 5 bases from V and 0 bases from J, with 32 bases in between. Germline V lookup: CDR1 MNHEY, CDR2 SVGEGT. The DNA for the CDR3 is TGTGCCAGCAGTCGTGATCACGGGTGGCGGGGCCACGCGCAGTCCTCCTACGAGCAGTACTTC. The encoded protein is CASSRDHGWRGHAQSSYEQYF.

The CDR3 region has the DNA TGCGGACTAGGGGGGGCAGATACGCAGTATTTT. Its protein is CGLGGADTQYF. V is TRBV20-1 and J is TRBJ2-3, with a weak D call TRBD2 (7 bases). CDR3 length equals 11 residues. The germline V gene has CDR1 DFQATT and CDR2 SNEGSKA (reference sequence).

The chain has TRBV12-3 or TRBV12-4 and TRBJ2-3, with D perhaps matching TRBD1 or TRBD2 (5 bases each). The V end was cut by 6 bases, the J end by 1 base, with 11 bases between. This CDR3 is built from 14 residues. This CDR3 is CASRMGPGTDTQYF. In DNA form, the CDR3 reads TGTGCCAGCAGGATGGGACCAGGCACAGATACGCAGTATTTT.

The rearrangement joins TRBV7-9 to TRBJ2-7; D call uncertain. The CDR3 is 13 residues long. The germline V gene encodes CDR1 SEHNR and CDR2 FQNEAQ (reference sequence). V was cut by 4 bases and J by 5 bases, with 12 bases left in between. This CDR3 reads CASSSSGGNEQYF. For the CDR3, the DNA is TGTGCCAGCAGCTCCTCGGGTGGGAACGAGCAGTACTTC.

This clonotype came up a few times. J is TRBJ2-7 and V is TRBV4-1, with 12 bases that match TRBD1. CDR1 MGHRA and CDR2 YSYEKL come from the germline V gene. The CDR3 extends over 15 amino acids. Germline trimming cut 6 bases from V and 4 bases from J; bases unmatched to any gene: 7. CDR3 DNA: TGCGCCAGCAGATACGGGACAGGGGGCGAGTACGAGCAGTACTTC. Amino acids: CASRYGTGGEYEQYF.

This clonotype showed up many times. The chain links TRBV12-3 or TRBV12-4 to TRBJ1-1; maybe TRBD1 (6 bases). V gave up 7 bases and J gave up 3 bases, with 21 bases separating them. The CDR3 sequence is 16 residues long. The CDR3 DNA is TGTGCCAGCAATAGAGGGCCGGGGGCTCGGGACACTGAAGCTTTCTTT. Its protein product is CASNRGPGARDTEAFF.

The chain carries TRBV15 and TRBJ2-3; D not certain. From germline, CDR1 is LNHNV and CDR2 YYDKDF (reference sequence). CDR3 length: 13 amino acids. Trimming cost V 0 bases and J 7 bases, with 8 bases left between them. CDR3: CATSRESGHTQYF. The CDR3 bases are TGTGCCACCAGCAGAGAGTCGGGTCATACGCAGTATTTT.

This clonotype showed up just a few times. The rearrangement joins TRBV20-1 to TRBJ2-7, with unresolved D. V was trimmed by 8 bases and J by 1 base, leaving 15 bases between them. From germline, CDR1 is DFQATT and CDR2 SNEGSKA (reference sequence). This CDR3 has 13 residues. The CDR3 loop is CSLKTVYSYEQYF. CDR3 in DNA: TGCAGTCTCAAGACCGTCTATTCCTACGAGCAGTACTTC.

In this sample, this clonotype turned up a few times. The V and J genes are TRBV6-5 and TRBJ2-3; tentatively, D is TRBD1 (5 bases). The CDR3 sequence is 17 residues long. Deletions cut 2 bases from V and 0 bases from J, with 15 bases between. CDR1 is MNHEY, CDR2 SVGAGI, per germline. The CDR3 protein is CASSYPIRVDSTDTQYF. DNA for the CDR3: TGTGCCAGCAGTTACCCGATCAGGGTAGATAGCACAGATACGCAGTATTTT.

V usage is TRBV28 and J usage is TRBJ2-7; D unclear. The CDR3 is made up of 12 amino acids. CDR1 and CDR2 from the germline V gene are MDHEN and SYDVKM. The V gene lost 8 bases and the J gene lost 2 bases, with 10 bases spanning the gap. In DNA form, the CDR3 reads TGTGCCAGCGCACGCGACGCCTACGAGCAGTACTTC. Translating it yields CASARDAYEQYF.

The chain employs TRBV3-1 and TRBJ1-6; 7 nucleotides line up with TRBD1. The CDR3 has 16 amino acids. J lost 7 bases, V lost 3 bases, and 9 bases had no gene match. Germline CDR1 reads LGHDT; CDR2 reads YNNKEL (reference sequence). The CDR3 bases are TGTGCCAGCAGCCAGGACCAACAGGGGTGGAATTCACCCCTCCACTTT. It specifies CASSQDQQGWNSPLHF.

The chain employs TRBV12-3 or TRBV12-4 and TRBJ2-2, with 11 bases aligning to TRBD2. CDR3 size: 17 residues. V dropped 6 bases and J dropped 1; count of bases not matched to a gene: 7. The CDR3 protein is CASSPGLAGGNTGELFF. In DNA, the CDR3 is TGTGCCAGCAGCCCCGGTCTAGCGGGGGGGAACACCGGGGAGCTGTTTTTT.

This chain connects TRBV20-1 to TRBJ2-5, with D possibly TRBD1 on 5 matching bases. V shed 6 bases and J shed 0 bases, with 14 bases lying between them. CDR1 and CDR2 from the germline V gene are DFQATT and SNEGSKA (reference sequence). The CDR3 is 14 residues long. The CDR3 reads CSARGTEHQETQYF. The CDR3 DNA sequence: TGCAGTGCAAGGGGTACTGAACACCAAGAGACCCAGTACTTC.

The CDR3 protein is CAWTTGSTDTQYF. The CDR3, as DNA: TGTGCCTGGACAACAGGGAGCACAGATACGCAGTATTTT. This rearrangement joins TRBV30 to TRBJ2-3; D is possibly TRBD1 (6 bases). The germline CDR1 and CDR2 sequences are GTSNPN and SVGIG (reference sequence). V gave up 4 bases and J gave up 0 bases, with 8 bases separating them. This CDR3 has 13 amino acids.

This clonotype has just a few counts. The rearrangement uses TRBV29-1 and TRBJ2-5; D call uncertain. CDR3 length: 15 residues. Germline V gives CDR1 SQVTM, CDR2 ANQGSEA. The germline V and J ends were trimmed by 4 bases and 0 bases, with 15 bases remaining between them. Here the CDR3 DNA reads TGCAGCGTTGTTAGGGCGGTAACGAACCAAGAGACCCAGTACTTC. It is translated as CSVVRAVTNQETQYF.

The rearrangement uses TRBV6-1 and TRBJ1-5, with 7 bases identical to TRBD1. This CDR3 comprises 14 residues. The V gene end was trimmed by 6 bases and the J gene end by 1 base; junction bases not matched to a gene: 3. CDR1 and CDR2 (germline): MNHNS, SASEGT. CDR3 in DNA: TGTGCCAGCAGCCAGACAGGGAGCAATCAGCCCCAGCATTTT. Translated, it gives CASSQTGSNQPQHF.